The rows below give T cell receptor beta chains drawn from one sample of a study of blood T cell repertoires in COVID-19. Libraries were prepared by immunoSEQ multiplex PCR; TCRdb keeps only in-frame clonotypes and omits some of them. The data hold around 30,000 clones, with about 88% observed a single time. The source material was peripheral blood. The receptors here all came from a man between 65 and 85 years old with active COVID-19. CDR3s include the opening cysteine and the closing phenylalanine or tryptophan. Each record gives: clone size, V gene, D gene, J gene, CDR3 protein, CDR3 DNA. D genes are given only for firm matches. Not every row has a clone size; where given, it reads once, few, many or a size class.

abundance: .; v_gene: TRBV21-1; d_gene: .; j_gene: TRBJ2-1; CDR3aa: CASIRGRAYNEQFF; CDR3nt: TGTGCCAGCATTAGGGGGAGGGCTTACAATGAGCAGTTCTTC
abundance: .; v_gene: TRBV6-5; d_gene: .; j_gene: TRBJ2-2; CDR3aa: CASRASGETGELFF; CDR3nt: TGTGCCAGCAGAGCCTCAGGGGAAACCGGGGAGCTGTTTTTT
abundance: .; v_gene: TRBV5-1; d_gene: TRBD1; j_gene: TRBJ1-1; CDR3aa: CASSQGATEAFF; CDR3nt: TGCGCCAGCAGCCAGGGGGCCACTGAAGCTTTCTTT
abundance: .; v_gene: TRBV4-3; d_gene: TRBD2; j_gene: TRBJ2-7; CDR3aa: CASSPRAGDEQYF; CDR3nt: TGCGCCAGCAGCCCTAGAGCGGGGGACGAGCAGTACTTC
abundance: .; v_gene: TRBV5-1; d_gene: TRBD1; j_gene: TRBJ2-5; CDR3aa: CASSFSGQGKTQYF; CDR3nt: TGCGCCAGCAGCTTTAGTGGACAGGGGAAGACCCAGTACTTC
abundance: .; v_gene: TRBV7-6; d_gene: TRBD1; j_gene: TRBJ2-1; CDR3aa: CASSPGQGPLYNEQFF; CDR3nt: TGTGCCAGCAGCCCGGGACAGGGACCCCTTTACAATGAGCAGTTCTTC
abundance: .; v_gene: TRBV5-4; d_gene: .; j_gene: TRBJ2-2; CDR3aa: CASSFAASTSMNTGELFF; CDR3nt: TGTGCCAGCAGCTTCGCGGCATCAACTAGCATGAACACCGGGGAGCTGTTTTTT
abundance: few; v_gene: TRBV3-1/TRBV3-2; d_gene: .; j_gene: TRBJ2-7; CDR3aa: CASRLKGAYEQYF; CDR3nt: TGTGCCAGCAGGTTGAAGGGAGCCTACGAGCAGTACTTC
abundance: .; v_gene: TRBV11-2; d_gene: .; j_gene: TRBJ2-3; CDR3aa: CASSFQRTTDTQYF; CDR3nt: TGTGCCAGCAGCTTCCAGCGAACTACAGATACGCAGTATTTT
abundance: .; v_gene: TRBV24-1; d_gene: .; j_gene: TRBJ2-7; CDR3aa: CATSDSARKSYEQYF; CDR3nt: TGTGCCACCAGTGATTCCGCCAGGAAGTCCTACGAGCAGTACTTC
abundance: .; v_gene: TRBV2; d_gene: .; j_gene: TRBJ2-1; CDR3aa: CASRGAREGEQFF; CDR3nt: TGTGCCAGCAGGGGGGCTAGGGAAGGTGAGCAGTTCTTC
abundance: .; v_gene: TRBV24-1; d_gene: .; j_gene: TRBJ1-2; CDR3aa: CATSGGPGYGYTF; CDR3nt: TGTGCCACCAGTGGGGGGCCTGGCTATGGCTACACCTTC
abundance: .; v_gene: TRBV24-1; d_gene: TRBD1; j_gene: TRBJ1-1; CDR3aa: CATSDFDRGAEAFF; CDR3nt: TGTGCCACCAGTGACTTCGACAGGGGCGCTGAAGCTTTCTTT
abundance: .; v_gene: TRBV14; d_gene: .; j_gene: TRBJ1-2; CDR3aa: CASSQTTTVGYTF; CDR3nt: TGTGCCAGCAGCCAAACGACTACTGTCGGCTACACCTTC
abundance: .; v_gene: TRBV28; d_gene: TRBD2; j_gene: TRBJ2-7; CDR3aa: CASLPIGLAGEGEQYF; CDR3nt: TGTGCCAGCTTACCTATCGGGCTAGCGGGAGAGGGCGAGCAGTACTTC
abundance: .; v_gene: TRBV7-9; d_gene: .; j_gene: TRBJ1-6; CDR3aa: CASSLRDTGSPLHF; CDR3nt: TGTGCCAGCAGCCTCCGGGACACAGGGTCACCCCTCCACTTT
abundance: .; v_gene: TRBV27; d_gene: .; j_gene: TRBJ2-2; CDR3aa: CASSFGLMNTGELFF; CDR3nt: TGTGCCAGCAGTTTCGGACTTATGAACACCGGGGAGCTGTTTTTT
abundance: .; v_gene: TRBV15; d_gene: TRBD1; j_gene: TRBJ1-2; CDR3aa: CATSRATGVGYTF; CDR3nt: TGTGCCACCAGCAGAGCGACAGGGGTGGGCTACACCTTC
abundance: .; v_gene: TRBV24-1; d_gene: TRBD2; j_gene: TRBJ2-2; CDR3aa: CATAGGLRSNTGELFF; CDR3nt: TGTGCCACCGCGGGGGGCTTGAGGTCTAACACCGGGGAGCTGTTTTTT
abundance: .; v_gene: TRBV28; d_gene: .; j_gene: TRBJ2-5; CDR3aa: CASSPTGTQYF; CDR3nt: TGTGCCAGCAGCCCTACAGGTACCCAGTACTTC
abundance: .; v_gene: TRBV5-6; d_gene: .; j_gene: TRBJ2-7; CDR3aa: CASSPGTTSYEQYF; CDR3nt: TGTGCCAGCAGCCCCGGGACAACCTCCTACGAGCAGTACTTC
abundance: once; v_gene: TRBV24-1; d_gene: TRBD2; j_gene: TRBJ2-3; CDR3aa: CATSDFGVAGVSDTQYF; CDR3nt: TGTGCCACCAGTGATTTCGGGGTAGCGGGAGTATCAGATACGCAGTATTTT
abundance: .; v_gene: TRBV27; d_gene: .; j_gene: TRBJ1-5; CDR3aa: CASSPQVNQPQHF; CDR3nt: TGTGCCAGCAGTCCACAGGTGAATCAGCCCCAGCATTTT
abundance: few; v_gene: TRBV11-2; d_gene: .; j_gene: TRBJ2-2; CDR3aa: CASRVGNWEQNTGELFF; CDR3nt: TGTGCCAGCAGGGTGGGTAACTGGGAGCAGAACACCGGGGAGCTGTTTTTT
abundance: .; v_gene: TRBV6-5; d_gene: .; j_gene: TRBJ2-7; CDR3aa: CASSYRTVGTYEQYF; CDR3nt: TGTGCCAGCAGTTACCGGACAGTTGGGACCTACGAGCAGTACTTC
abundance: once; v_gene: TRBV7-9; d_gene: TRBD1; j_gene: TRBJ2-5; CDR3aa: CASSPTGMEETQYF; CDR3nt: TGTGCCAGCAGCCCGACAGGGATGGAAGAGACCCAGTACTTC
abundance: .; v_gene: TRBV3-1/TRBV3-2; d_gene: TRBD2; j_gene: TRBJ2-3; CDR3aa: CASSPLAGGRTDTQYF; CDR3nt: TGTGCCAGCAGCCCCCTAGCGGGAGGTAGGACAGATACGCAGTATTTT
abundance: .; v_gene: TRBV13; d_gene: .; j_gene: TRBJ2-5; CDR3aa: CASSLVAQETQYF; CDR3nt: TGTGCCAGCAGCTTAGTGGCCCAAGAGACCCAGTACTTC
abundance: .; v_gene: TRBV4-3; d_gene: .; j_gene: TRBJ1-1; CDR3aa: CASSNNGAEAFF; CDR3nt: TGCGCCAGCAGCAACAATGGGGCAGAAGCTTTCTTT
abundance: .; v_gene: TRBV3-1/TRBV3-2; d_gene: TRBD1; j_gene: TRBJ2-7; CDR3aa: CASSPGQLTYEQYF; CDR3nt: TGTGCCAGCAGCCCGGGACAGCTAACCTACGAGCAGTACTTC
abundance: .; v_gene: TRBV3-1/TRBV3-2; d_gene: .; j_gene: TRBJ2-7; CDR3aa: CASSQITRGGEQYF; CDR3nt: TGTGCCAGCAGCCAAATCACTAGAGGAGGCGAGCAGTACTTC
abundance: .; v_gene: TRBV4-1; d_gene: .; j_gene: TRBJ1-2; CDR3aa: CASRQEGGRGYTF; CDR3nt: TGCGCCAGCAGACAAGAAGGAGGGCGTGGCTACACCTTC
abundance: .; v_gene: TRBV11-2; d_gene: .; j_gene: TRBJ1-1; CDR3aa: CASSPPAGRGGTEAFF; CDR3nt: TGTGCCAGCAGCCCCCCCGCCGGTCGGGGAGGCACTGAAGCTTTCTTT
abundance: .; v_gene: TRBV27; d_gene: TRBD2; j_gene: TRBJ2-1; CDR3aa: CASTSSGRRSNEQFF; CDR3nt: TGTGCCAGCACGTCTAGCGGGAGGCGTAGCAATGAGCAGTTCTTC
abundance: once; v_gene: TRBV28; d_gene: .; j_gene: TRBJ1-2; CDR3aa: CASSSGGFYGYTF; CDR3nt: TGTGCCAGCAGTAGTGGGGGCTTCTATGGCTACACCTTC
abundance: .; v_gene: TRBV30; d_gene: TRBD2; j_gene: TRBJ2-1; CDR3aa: CAWSTTSGDNEQFF; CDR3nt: TGTGCCTGGAGTACGACTAGCGGGGACAATGAGCAGTTCTTC
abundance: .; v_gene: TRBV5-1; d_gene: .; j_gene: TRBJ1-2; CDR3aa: CASKSGRALGGYTF; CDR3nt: TGCGCCAGCAAATCAGGCAGGGCCTTGGGTGGCTACACCTTC
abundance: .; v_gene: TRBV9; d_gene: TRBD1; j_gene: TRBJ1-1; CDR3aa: CASSVAGGQGAEAFF; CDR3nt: TGTGCCAGCAGCGTAGCTGGGGGACAGGGGGCTGAAGCTTTCTTT
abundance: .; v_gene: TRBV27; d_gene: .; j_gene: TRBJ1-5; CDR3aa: CASSSDSYQPQHF; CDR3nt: TGTGCCAGCAGTTCGGACAGTTATCAGCCCCAGCATTTT
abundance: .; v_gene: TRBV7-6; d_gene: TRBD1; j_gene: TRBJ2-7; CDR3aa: CASSLQAGQGAYEQYF; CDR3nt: TGTGCCAGCAGCCTCCAGGCCGGACAGGGCGCCTACGAGCAGTACTTC
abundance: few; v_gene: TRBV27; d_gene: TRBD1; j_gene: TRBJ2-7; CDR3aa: CASSLISPGTETYEQYF; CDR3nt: TGTGCCAGCAGTTTAATATCTCCTGGGACAGAAACCTACGAGCAGTACTTC
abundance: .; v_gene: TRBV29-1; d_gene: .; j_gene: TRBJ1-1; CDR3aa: CSVRQTSNTEAFF; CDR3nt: TGCAGCGTTCGACAGACTTCGAACACTGAAGCTTTCTTT
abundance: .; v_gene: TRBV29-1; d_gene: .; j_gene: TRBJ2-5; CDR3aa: CSALGQGIPETQYF; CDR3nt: TGCAGCGCCCTGGGACAAGGAATCCCAGAGACCCAGTACTTC
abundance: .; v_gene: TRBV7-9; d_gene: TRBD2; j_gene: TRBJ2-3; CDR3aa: CASSFGLVWATDTQYF; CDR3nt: TGTGCCAGCAGCTTCGGACTAGTTTGGGCCACAGATACGCAGTATTTT
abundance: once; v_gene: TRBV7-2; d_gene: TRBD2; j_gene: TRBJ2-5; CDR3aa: CASSLEGLAGVGAWYF; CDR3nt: TGTGCCAGCAGCTTAGAGGGGCTAGCGGGAGTGGGGGCCTGGTACTTC
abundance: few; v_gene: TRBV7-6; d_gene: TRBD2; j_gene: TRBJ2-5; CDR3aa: CASSLLAGVRETQYF; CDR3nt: TGTGCCAGCAGCTTACTAGCGGGAGTTCGAGAGACCCAGTACTTC
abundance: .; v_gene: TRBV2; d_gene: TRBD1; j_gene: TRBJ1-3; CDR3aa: CASDINRGSGNTIYF; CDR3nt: TGTGCCAGCGATATAAACAGGGGATCTGGAAACACCATATATTTT
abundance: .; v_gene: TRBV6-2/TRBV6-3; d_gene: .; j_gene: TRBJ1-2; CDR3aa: CASSYKGVIYGYTF; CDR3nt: TGTGCCAGCAGTTACAAGGGGGTGATCTATGGCTACACCTTC
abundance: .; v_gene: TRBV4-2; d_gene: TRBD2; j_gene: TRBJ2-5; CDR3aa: CASSRGLAGGETQYF; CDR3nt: TGTGCCAGCAGCCGCGGACTAGCGGGGGGCGAGACCCAGTACTTC
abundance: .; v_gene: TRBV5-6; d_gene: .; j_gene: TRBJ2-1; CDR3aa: CASSLGTSTEQFF; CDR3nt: TGTGCCAGCAGCTTGGGGACTTCCACTGAGCAGTTCTTC
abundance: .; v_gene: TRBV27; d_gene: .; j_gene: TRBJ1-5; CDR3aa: CASSRGGASNQPQHF; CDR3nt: TGTGCCAGCAGTCGAGGCGGGGCCAGCAATCAGCCCCAGCATTTT
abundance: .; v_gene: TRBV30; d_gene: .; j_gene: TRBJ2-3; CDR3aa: CAPEAPDTQYF; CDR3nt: TGTGCCCCGGAGGCCCCAGATACGCAGTATTTT
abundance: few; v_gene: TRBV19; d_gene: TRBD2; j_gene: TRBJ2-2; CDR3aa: CASRLAGMETGELFF; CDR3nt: TGTGCCAGCCGACTAGCGGGAATGGAAACCGGGGAGCTGTTTTTT
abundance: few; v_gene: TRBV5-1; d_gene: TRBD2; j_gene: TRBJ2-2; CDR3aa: CASSLGLAGDTGELFF; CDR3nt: TGCGCCAGCAGCTTGGGACTAGCGGGAGACACCGGGGAGCTGTTTTTT
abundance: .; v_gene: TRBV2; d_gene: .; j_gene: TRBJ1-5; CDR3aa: CASSPDSGGNQPQHF; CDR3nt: TGTGCCAGCAGTCCAGACAGCGGGGGAAATCAGCCCCAGCATTTT
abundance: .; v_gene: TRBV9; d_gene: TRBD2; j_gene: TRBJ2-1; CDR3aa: CASSSSGSSYNEQFF; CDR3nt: TGTGCCAGCAGCTCGAGCGGGAGCTCCTACAATGAGCAGTTCTTC
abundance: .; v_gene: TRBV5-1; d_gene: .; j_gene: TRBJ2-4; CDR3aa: CASSPSASGTLNIQYF; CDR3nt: TGCGCCAGCAGCCCGAGCGCCTCCGGGACTCTAAACATTCAGTACTTC
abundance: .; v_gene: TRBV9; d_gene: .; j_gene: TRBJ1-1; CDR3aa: CASSTEGWMNTEAFF; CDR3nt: TGTGCCAGCAGCACAGAGGGATGGATGAACACTGAAGCTTTCTTT
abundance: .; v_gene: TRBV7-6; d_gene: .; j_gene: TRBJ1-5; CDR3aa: CASSSEVGKPQHF; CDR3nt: TGTGCCAGCAGCTCCGAGGTAGGCAAGCCCCAGCATTTT
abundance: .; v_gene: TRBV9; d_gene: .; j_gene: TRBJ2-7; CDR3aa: CASSVGSGIYYEQYF; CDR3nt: TGTGCCAGCAGCGTAGGTTCAGGAATCTACTACGAGCAGTACTTC